The clone carrying this T cell receptor (beta chain) was detected a few times. The CDR3 consists of 13 residues. Germline CDR1 reads MNHEY; CDR2 reads SVGAGI. V lost 10 bases to trimming and J lost 0 bases; unmatched junction nucleotides: 5. The sample is drawn from a study of blood T cell repertoires in COVID-19. At the level of the study: From T cells, B-cell-depleted T cells, or PBMCs came the material, which was cDNA or gDNA.

Seattle enrolled patients during active infection and tracked them longitudinally. In the authors' workflow: Reference gene primer amplification gave estimated nucleated cell counts. Profiled with immunoSEQ multiplex PCR; TCRdb holds only in-frame clones, not every one. The V and J calls and clone size are taken from that table; D and trimming were inferred from the DNA. The sample has 60,000 to 85,000 clones, approximately 85% seen once. The clonotype originates from a man in his sixties with COVID-19, enrolled during active disease. The rearrangement uses TRBV6-5 and TRBJ1-2; 7 bases are shared with TRBD1. Sequenced sample: peripheral blood. In DNA, the CDR3 is TGTGCCACCAGACAGGGAACTAACTATGGCTACACCTTC. This translates into CATRQGTNYGYTF.